This TCR beta chain was retrieved from a study of blood T cell repertoires in COVID-19 (dated by TCRdb to 2020 to 2022). Regarding the study in general: Collaborator samples came from the United States, Italy and Spain and covered acute and convalescent phases of COVID-19. The prospective study material was composed of cDNA or gDNA derived from T cells, B-cell-depleted T cells, or PBMCs. Deeply sampled blood TCRbeta repertoires from subjects exposed to, actively infected with, or recovered from COVID-19 were included in the dataset. A freely available public database, intended as a resource for researchers studying the immune response to SARS-CoV-2, is where the repertoires were released. Samples came from the ongoing ImmuneRACE study (first 160 participants) plus 1,254 subjects from 6 global collaborators. The sample metadata nearly always contained a de-identified subject ID, COVID-19 status, age in years and sex. Where HLA class I and class II types were available, the types were taken from metadata supplied by the sample provider, not from assay-based typing.

The immunoSEQ Assay, a bias-controlled multiplex PCR, was used to amplify TCRbeta CDR3 regions from genomic DNA. Under the source paper's analysis protocol: Within the assay, amplification of reference gene primers was used to estimate how many nucleated cells each sample contained. To quantify the absolute abundance of each unique TCRbeta CDR3 rearrangement, sequence reads were collapsed and filtered. For each sample, productive Simpson clonality was calculated as the square root of Simpson's diversity index over productive rearrangements. TCRdb carries this immuneACCESS record with in-frame sequences only. Its versions omit some clonotypes, under half of them owing to an unresolved V gene in the studies checked, with the rest unexplained. V and J calls and clone size are those listed in that table; D and trimming were worked out from the DNA. Present in this sample are about 160,000 clones, about four fifths of which were seen just once. The ten largest clones represent roughly 3.5% of the sample.

For this clone: Its binding antigen is unknown. Base qualities are missing; no much larger clone stands one base away.

Participants in the prospective study were aged 18 to 89 years, lived in 24 United States geographic areas, and enrolled through a virtual design. In the prospective study, cohorts were assigned on the basis of participant-reported clinical history obtained from a screening survey and a study questionnaire. Recovered participants in ImmuneRACE Cohort 3 were defined as having two consecutive negative NP/OP PCR tests, clearance from a healthcare professional, or resolution of symptoms. Each participant in the prospective study had whole blood, serum and a nasopharyngeal or oropharyngeal swab collected by mobile phlebotomists. Over a roughly 2-month period, participants in the prospective study had the option of providing additional blood draws and questionnaires. Before DNA extraction, blood samples from the prospective study were shipped at room temperature or frozen. General conclusions and limits of the study: Clinical and demographic metadata were provided uncurated, with the amount varying by source and participant.

Including the terminal cysteine and phenylalanine, the CDR3 comprises 17 residues. Solely the CDR3 DNA is kept, with 51 bases framed from the first base. CDR1 and CDR2, looked up from the germline V gene (reference sequence), are LGHDT and YNNKEL. Trimming takes 3 bases off V and 5 bases off J; junction bases not matched to a gene: 12. This clonotype was sampled from a woman aged 60-70 years who had recovered from COVID-19. The material sequenced was PBMCs or T cells enriched from blood (not recorded which). The chain uses TRBV3-1 (or the pseudogene TRBV3-2) and TRBJ2-3; 9 central nucleotides agree with TRBD2. The DNA sequence is as follows: TGTGCCAGCAGCCACCTCAGCGGGGGGCCAGATGAAGATACGCAGTATTTT. This translates into CASSHLSGGPDEDTQYF.